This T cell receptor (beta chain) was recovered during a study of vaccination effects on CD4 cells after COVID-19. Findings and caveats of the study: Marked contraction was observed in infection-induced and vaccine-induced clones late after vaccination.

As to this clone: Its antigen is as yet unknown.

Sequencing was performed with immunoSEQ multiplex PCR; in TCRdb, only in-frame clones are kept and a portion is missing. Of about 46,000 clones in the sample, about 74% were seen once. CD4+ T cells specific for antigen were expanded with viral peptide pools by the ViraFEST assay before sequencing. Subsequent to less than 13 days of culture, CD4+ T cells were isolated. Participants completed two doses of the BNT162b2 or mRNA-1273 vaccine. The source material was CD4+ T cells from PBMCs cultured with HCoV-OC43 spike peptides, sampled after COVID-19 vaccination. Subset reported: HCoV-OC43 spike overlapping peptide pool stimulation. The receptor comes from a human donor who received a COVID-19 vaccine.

CDR3 protein: CASSPRQGTYEQYF. The CDR3 bases are TGTGCCAGCTCACCTCGACAGGGAACCTACGAGCAGTACTTC. V usage is TRBV18 and J usage is TRBJ2-7; TRBD1 aligns across 7 bases. This CDR3 is built from 14 residues. Germline loops: CDR1 KGHSH, CDR2 LQKENI. The ends lost 3 bases at V and 2 bases at J; junction bases unmatched: 4.